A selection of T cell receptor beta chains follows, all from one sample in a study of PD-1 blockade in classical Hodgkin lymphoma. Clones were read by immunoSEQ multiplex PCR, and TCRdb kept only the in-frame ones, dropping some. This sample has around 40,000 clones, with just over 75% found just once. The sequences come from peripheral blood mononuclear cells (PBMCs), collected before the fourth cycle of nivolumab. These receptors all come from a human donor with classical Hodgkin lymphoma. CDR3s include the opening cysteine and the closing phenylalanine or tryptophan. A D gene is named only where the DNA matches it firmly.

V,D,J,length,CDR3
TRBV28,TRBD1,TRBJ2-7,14,CASSYRGRVYEQYF
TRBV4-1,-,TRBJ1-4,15,CASSPGLATNEKLFF
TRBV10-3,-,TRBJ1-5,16,CAISPGLSGGDQPQHF
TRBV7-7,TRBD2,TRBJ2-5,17,CASSPRTSGGPRGTQYF
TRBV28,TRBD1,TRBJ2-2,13,CASRQGAGGELFF
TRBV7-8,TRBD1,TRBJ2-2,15,CASSAGTGNTGELFF
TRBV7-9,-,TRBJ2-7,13,CASSLGQGFEQYF
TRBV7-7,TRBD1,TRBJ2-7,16,CASSKLPGQGVSEQYF
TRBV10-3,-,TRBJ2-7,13,CASGGRGSYEQYF
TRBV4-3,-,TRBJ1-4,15,CASSQDLGNYEKLFF
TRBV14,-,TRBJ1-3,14,CASSDPISGNTIYF
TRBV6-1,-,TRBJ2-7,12,CASSEIRAKQYF
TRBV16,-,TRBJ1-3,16,CASSQTDTISGNTIYF
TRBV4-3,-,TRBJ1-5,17,CASSQGLQTVGNQPQHF
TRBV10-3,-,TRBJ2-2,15,CAIRPGDKVTGELFF
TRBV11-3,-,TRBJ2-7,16,CASSLVPIPSSYEQYF
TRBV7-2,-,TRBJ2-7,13,CASSLPGGPEQYF
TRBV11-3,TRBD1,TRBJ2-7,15,CASSLGAGGTYEQYF
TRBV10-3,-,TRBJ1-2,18,CAISESTRQTVKTYGYTF
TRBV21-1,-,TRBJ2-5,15,CASSKGGGNQETQYF
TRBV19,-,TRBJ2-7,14,CASSIYGTGYEQYF
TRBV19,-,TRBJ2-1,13,CASSIQPGYEQFF
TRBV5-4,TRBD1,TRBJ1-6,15,CASSVDRGPNSPLHF
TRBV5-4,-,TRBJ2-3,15,CASSPDRRNTDTQYF
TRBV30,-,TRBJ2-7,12,CAWSRRGVGQYF
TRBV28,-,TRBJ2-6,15,CASSLRLPGANVLTF
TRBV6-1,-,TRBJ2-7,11,CASSDSYEQYF
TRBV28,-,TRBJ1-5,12,CVSSQSNQPQHF
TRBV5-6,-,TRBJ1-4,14,CASSLSQANEKLFF
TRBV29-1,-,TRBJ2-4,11,CSVTRGDIQYF
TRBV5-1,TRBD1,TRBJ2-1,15,CASSGTGGAYNEQFF
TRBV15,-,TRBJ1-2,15,CATSRDFGISYGYTF
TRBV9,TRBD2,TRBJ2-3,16,CASSPRGGLYTDTQYF
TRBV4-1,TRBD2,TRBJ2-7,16,CASSQGTSGGEYEQYF
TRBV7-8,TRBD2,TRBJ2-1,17,CASSRRELAGYYNEQFF
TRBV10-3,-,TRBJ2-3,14,CAIRDYQSTDTQYF
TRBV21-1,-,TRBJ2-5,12,CASKVRRETQYF
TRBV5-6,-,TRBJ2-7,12,CASGRGSYEQYF
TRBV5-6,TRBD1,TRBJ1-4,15,CASSPGGWANEKLFF
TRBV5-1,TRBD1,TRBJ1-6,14,CASSGTGGNSPLHF
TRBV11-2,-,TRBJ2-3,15,CASSLEYGSTDTQYF
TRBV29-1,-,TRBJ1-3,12,CSVREAGNTIYF
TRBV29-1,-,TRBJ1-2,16,CSVEKGAGFPSEGYTF
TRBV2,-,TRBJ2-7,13,CASSEGRTYEQYF
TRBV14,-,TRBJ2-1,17,CASSQVGRESSYNEQFF
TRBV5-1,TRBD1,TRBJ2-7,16,CASSLVARQGSYEQYF
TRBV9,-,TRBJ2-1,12,CASSLTYNEQFF
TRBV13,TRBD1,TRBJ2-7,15,CASSLTGNYPYEQYF
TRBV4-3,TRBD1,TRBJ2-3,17,CASSPIAGTGDPDTQYF
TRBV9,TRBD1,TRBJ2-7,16,CASSPGTGGFSYEQYF
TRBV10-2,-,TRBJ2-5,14,CASSESGRQETQYF
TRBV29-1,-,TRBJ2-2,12,CSGRLATGELFF
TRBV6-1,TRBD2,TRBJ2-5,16,CASSEGLAEIQETQYF
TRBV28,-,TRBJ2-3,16,CASSILVDWYTDTQYF
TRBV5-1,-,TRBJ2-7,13,CASSSSSSYEQYF
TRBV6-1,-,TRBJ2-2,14,CASIIIALTGELFF
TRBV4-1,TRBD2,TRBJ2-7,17,CASNLGTSGGASYEQYF
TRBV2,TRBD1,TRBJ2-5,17,CASRNPNKDRVKETQYF
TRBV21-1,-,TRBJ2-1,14,CASSKGGGGNEQFF
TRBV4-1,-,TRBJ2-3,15,CASSQGDGSTDTQYF